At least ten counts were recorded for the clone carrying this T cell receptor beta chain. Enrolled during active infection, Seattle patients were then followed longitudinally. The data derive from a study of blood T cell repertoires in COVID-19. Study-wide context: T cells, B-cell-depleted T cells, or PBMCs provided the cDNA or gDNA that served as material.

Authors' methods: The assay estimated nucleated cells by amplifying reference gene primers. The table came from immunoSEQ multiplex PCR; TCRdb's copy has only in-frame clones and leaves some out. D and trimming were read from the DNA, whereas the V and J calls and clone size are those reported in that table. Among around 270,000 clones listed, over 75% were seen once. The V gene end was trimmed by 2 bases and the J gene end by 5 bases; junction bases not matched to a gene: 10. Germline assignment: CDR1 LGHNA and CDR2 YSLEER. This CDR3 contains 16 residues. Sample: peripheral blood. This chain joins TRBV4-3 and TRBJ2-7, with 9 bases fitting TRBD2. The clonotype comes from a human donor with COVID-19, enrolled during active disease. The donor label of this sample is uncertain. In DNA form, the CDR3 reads TGCGCCAGCAGCCAAACTTTAGCGGGAGTGGAAAACGAGCAGTACTTC. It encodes CASSQTLAGVENEQYF.